This passage covers 10 T cell receptor beta chains from one sample sequenced in a study of blood T cell repertoires in COVID-19. Libraries were prepared by immunoSEQ multiplex PCR; TCRdb keeps only in-frame clonotypes and omits some of them. The profile shows about 35,000 clones, 80% to 90% of them singletons. Sequenced input: peripheral blood. All receptors come from a man between 60 and 75 years old in a cohort sampled during active COVID-19.

The rearrangement uses TRBV2 and TRBJ2-2; D possibly corresponds to TRBD2 (5 bases). Trimming left V 8 bases short and J 4 bases short, with 17 bases between. CDR3 size: 15 residues. The germline V gene has CDR1 SNHLY and CDR2 FYNNEI. The CDR3 loop reads CASSAGLRSTGELFF. As DNA, the CDR3 is TGTGCCAGCTCCGCCGGACTGCGGAGCACCGGGGAGCTGTTTTTT. Supplemented by reference TRBV2 and TRBJ2-2, the full variable domain reads EPEVTQTPSHQVTQMGQEVILRCVPISNHLYFYWYRQILGQKVEFLVSFYNNEISEKSEIFDDQFSVERPDGSNFTLKIRSTKLEDSAMYFCASSAGLRSTGELFFGEGSRLTVL.

This clone appeared a few times. V is TRBV6-2 or TRBV6-3 and J is TRBJ2-7, with D perhaps matching TRBD1 (6 bases). Germline values: CDR1 MNHEY, CDR2 SVGEGT. Trimming took 5 bases from V and 6 from J, leaving 17 bases between them. This CDR3 contains 14 residues. The DNA for the CDR3 is TGTGCCAGCAGTGCTCTGGGGGCCTCCAGCGAGCAGTACTTC. It is translated as CASSALGASSEQYF.

This clone is a singleton in its sample. The V call is TRBV10-2, the J call TRBJ1-1, with D unresolved. The ends were cut back, 8 bases at V and 3 bases at J, with 19 bases in the middle. The length of the CDR3 is 15 residues. CDR1 is WSHSY, CDR2 SAAADI, per germline. The CDR3 protein is CASCEEGGSYTEAFF. The CDR3 nucleotides read TGCGCCAGCTGCGAGGAAGGTGGGTCTTACACTGAAGCTTTCTTT.

The chain employs TRBV4-2 and TRBJ2-7; the D gene is possibly TRBD2 (6 bases). The V gene lost 5 bases and the J gene lost 2 bases, with 19 bases spanning the gap. The CDR3 loop spans 16 amino acids. The germline V gene has CDR1 LGHNA and CDR2 YNFKEQ. This CDR3 is CASSIRRDPVTYEQYF. CDR3 coding DNA: TGTGCCAGCAGCATCCGGCGGGACCCCGTTACCTACGAGCAGTACTTC.

The gene calls are TRBV28 and TRBJ1-1; D may be TRBD1 (6 bases). The CDR3 has 15 amino acids. Germline CDR1 reads MDHEN; CDR2 reads SYDVKM. Trimming pared 5 bases from V and 0 bases from J, leaving 13 bases between. The CDR3 coding sequence is TGTGCCAGCAGTACCCGGCGGACAGTGAACACTGAAGCTTTCTTT. The encoded protein is CASSTRRTVNTEAFF.

This chain joins TRBV5-1 and TRBJ1-2, with unresolved D. V lost 0 bases to trimming and J lost 0 bases, with 3 bases between them. The CDR3 contains 13 residues. Germline CDR1 SGHRS, CDR2 YFSETQ. CDR3 residues: CASSLGANYGYTF. The CDR3 DNA is TGCGCCAGCAGCTTGGGAGCTAACTATGGCTACACCTTC.

The V gene is TRBV6-4, the J gene TRBJ2-1; the D is unclear. The CDR3 contains 13 residues. V lost 0 bases and J 4 bases, leaving 4 bases between the germline ends. The germline V gene encodes CDR1 MRHNA and CDR2 SNTAGT. For the CDR3, the DNA is TGTGCCAGCAGTGACTCCGAGTACAATGAGCAGTTCTTC. Amino acids: CASSDSEYNEQFF.

The V call is TRBV19, the J call TRBJ2-1; 11 bases match TRBD2. J lost 5 bases, V lost 5 bases, and 8 bases had no gene match. CDR1 is LNHDA and CDR2 is SQIVND in the germline V gene (reference sequence). The CDR3 is 16 residues long. CDR3 nucleotides: TGTGCCAGTAGTTTTGGACTAGCGGGCATGAACAATGAGCAGTTCTTC. Residues: CASSFGLAGMNNEQFF.

In this sample, this clone turned up a few times. The chain couples TRBV2 to TRBJ2-5; the D gene is possibly TRBD2 (6 bases). This CDR3 has 13 residues. V was pared by 9 bases and J by 4 bases, with 15 bases between. Germline V gene sequence: CDR1 SNHLY, CDR2 FYNNEI. The CDR3 region is CARGNPGVETQYF. The DNA of the CDR3 is TGTGCCAGGGGGAATCCGGGGGTAGAGACCCAGTACTTC.

The chain joins TRBV19 to TRBJ1-1; a possible D gene is TRBD1 (6 bases). The CDR3 is made up of 14 amino acids. Deletions cut 10 bases from V and 5 bases from J, with 20 bases between. The germline V gene encodes CDR1 LNHDA and CDR2 SQIVND (reference sequence). The CDR3 loop reads CATAPNRERTEAFF. The CDR3 DNA reads TGTGCCACTGCGCCCAACAGGGAGCGGACTGAAGCTTTCTTT.